This T cell receptor beta chain was documented in a study of cytomegalovirus exposure and HLA in healthy donors (dated by TCRdb to the late 2010s). Broadly, across the study: According to an earlier analysis of 587 of the donors, about 170 million T cells yielded 90 million to 130 million unique TCR beta sequences and 250 to 350 Gb of sequence data. Approximately 300 gigabases of sequencing data and approximately 92 million unique TCR sequences made up an early release that covered about 640 HLA-typed donors. The genetic ancestry cluster associated with self-reported Caucasian donors included over 80% of the 398 genotyped donors. The study was designed to test whether signatures of past pathogen exposure could be identified by cataloging public T cell receptors. The study profiled the T cell repertoires of 500 to 800 subjects by immunosequencing and related them to cytomegalovirus serostatus. Besides the first cohort of 666 subjects, a separate validation cohort made up of 95 to 150 different subjects was used. To predict cytomegalovirus infection status, the study brought together high-throughput TCR immunosequencing, statistical association of individual TCRs with disease status, and machine learning. A later analysis re-examined previously published TCR beta repertoires from 500 to 700 donors and added high-resolution HLA genotyping to investigate patterns of TCR occurrence. Rather than using new phenotypic data, the later analysis identified candidate immune exposures from TCR beta sequences and from how often those sequences occurred across donors. An earlier analysis of 587 of the donors applied high-throughput TCR beta sequencing to assess whether each TCR beta V gene segment acted as functional or pseudogenic. Alongside the repertoire data, information on donor age, sex, ethnicity and CMV serostatus was compiled. A later genetic analysis took genome-wide SNP genotypes for about 55% of the roughly 670 donors and used that subset as a discovery cohort. All discovery cohort repertoires had been generated using a single sequencing platform. HLA typing covered class I and class II loci at four-digit resolution. The number of donors typed differed by locus, with roughly 620-630 for A, B, C, DRB1 and DQB1, about 500 for DQA1, 606 for DPA1, and 472 for DPB1. Because of strong linkage in the cohort, a handful of DR-DQ haplotypes were treated as single units for association and clustering. Across some 400 genotyped donors of the cohort, an average of about 250,000 unique TCR beta nucleotide sequences per donor were sequenced, and 15% to 20% of those sequences were non-productive.

Comments on this clone: No antigen is known for it. The same CDR3 can be traced to other DNA sequences in this sample.

Results the study describes overall, beyond this receptor: Some IMGT-functional V segments, including TRBV6-2 and TRBV6-3, could not be told apart with the 87-base-pair reads, so those segments were excluded. A further reported finding was that TCR beta sequences accurately predicted the HLA-A and HLA-B alleles for most subjects in the first cohort. Compared with the roughly 700-donor mean, donors in an Asian-associated ancestry cluster had fewer N-insertions in productive TCRs, according to a later genetic analysis. Most TCR sequences were seen in very few donors, while some public TCRs were found in many individuals. HLA typing was unavailable for some donors at each locus, so association tests used only the typed subset. According to a later analysis, TCR association rates differed among HLA loci, with DRB1 alleles showing the most associated TCRs and HLA-C alleles showing the fewest. Most CMV-associated TCR beta chains appeared to be HLA-restricted in a later analysis, and the HLA associations seemed to be driven largely by CMV exposure. Only TCR beta chains were sequenced in this cohort, and the absence of alpha or paired-chain data limited detectable features. An association between a missense DCLRE1C variant and V-gene and J-gene trimming of TCR beta chains was found in a later genetic analysis and replicated in an independent cohort. Approximately 18 rarely observed V segments, including chromosome 9 orphons, were excluded from the earlier analysis of several hundred of the donors because counts were too low. Three of the identified cytomegalovirus-associated TCR beta chains were confirmed in vitro to be specific for cytomegalovirus antigens. The classifier was reported to diagnose cytomegalovirus status with high specificity and sensitivity in both the original cohort and the validation cohort. Compared with equally common non-associated chains, HLA-associated TCR beta chains in a later analysis were more clonally expanded and had lower generation probabilities. The study gave a list of under 200 TCR beta chains associated with cytomegalovirus. Linkage disequilibrium might explain the correlated functional status among segregating V segments, but an unknown experimental factor could not be ruled out. When HLA alleles, especially DR and DQ, strongly co-occurred, TCR associations were difficult to assign to individual alleles. A group of highly shared sequence variants was considered likely to be a technical artifact of the sequencing pipeline. In an earlier analysis of around 600 of the donors, most TCR beta V segments were observed in productive rearrangements about 87% or about 30% of the time, broadly matching IMGT annotations. Sequencing depth was assumed to be roughly uniform across donors in the presence/absence analyses, though that assumption may not hold. A later analysis reported that several top co-occurrence clusters appeared linked to parvovirus B19, influenza, CMV and Epstein-Barr virus. In a later analysis, about 16,000 TCR beta sequences were associated with specific HLA alleles at a false discovery rate of 0.05. The only immune exposure information available for the cohort was CMV serostatus. The authors suggested that the approach could potentially be extended to other disease states and immunological phenotypes.

The cohort comprised 710 or so healthy bone marrow donors. All cohort members were sampled while nominally healthy, although unrecorded immune exposures were likely present. The donor tested CMV seropositive and was one of the 289 seropositive cohort members. A peripheral blood sample was provided by each donor, and peripheral blood mononuclear cells were used for TCR beta sequencing. The Qiagen DNeasy Blood Extraction Kit was used to extract genomic DNA from the blood cell samples. The method was the immunoSEQ multiplex PCR assay. For the multiplex PCR, a mixture combining 60 forward primers for TCR Vbeta segments and 13 reverse primers for TCR Jbeta segments was used. The CDR3 region of rearranged TCR beta genes was amplified from genomic DNA with a multiplex PCR assay. The Illumina HiSeq System was used to sequence the amplified TCR beta libraries as 87-base-pair reads. The original methods were these. A later analysis tallied roughly 78 million unique TCR beta chains across the 600 to 700 repertoires, and 10 million to 11 million of those chains were shared by two or more donors. A nearest-neighbor algorithm error-corrected the raw reads and collapsed the reads into unique sequences, merging closely related sequences to remove PCR and sequencing errors. Alignment of CDR3 sequences to IMGT reference sequences was used to assign V, D and J gene segments. For a sequence to be retained, a match of at least six nucleotides to both a V gene segment and a J gene segment was required. A rearrangement was called productive if the CDR3 had no stop codons and remained in frame with V and J, and every other rearrangement was called non-productive. CDR3 was defined by IMGT convention, running from the second conserved V-encoded cysteine to the conserved J-encoded phenylalanine. The earlier analysis of about 590 of the donors excluded sequences that lacked an unambiguous match to a single V gene segment. In an earlier analysis of 450 to 750 of the donors, a V segment was called functional when productive rearrangements were above 56.7%, and segregating when the standard deviation between donors exceeded 5%. A statistical classification framework was built for diagnosing cytomegalovirus status from the catalog of TCR beta chain sequences. In a later analysis, TCR nucleotide sequences were compared against IMGT/GENE-DB human TR gene sequences so that V and J genes could be assigned. The TCRdist pipeline was used in a later analysis to assign CDR3 sequences and most-parsimonious VDJ recombination scenarios. In a later analysis, each TCR beta chain was defined by its CDR3 amino acid sequence together with its V-gene family, and reads lacking a unique V-gene family were excluded. In a later analysis, 450 to 600 highly shared, low-generation-probability nucleotide sequences were removed to address suspected cross-contamination and a sequencing artifact. In a later analysis, a clonal expansion index for each public chain was calculated from normalized within-repertoire ranks of inferred template counts. A later analysis computed generation probabilities with a VDJ recombination model fitted to out-of-frame rearrangements, and checked the results against IGoR. Hypergeometric tests were used in a later analysis to score TCR-TCR, TCR-HLA and TCR-CMV co-occurrence, with a repertoire-size bias correction applied to the TCR pairs. False discovery rates were estimated in a later analysis by permuting HLA or CMV assignments 20 times. In a later analysis, co-occurring TCRs were grouped using DBSCAN, with TCRdist sequence similarity added in when clustering inside HLA-allele-positive subsets. Repertoires with fewer than 30,000 or more than 120,000 public chains, plus five repertoires with anomalous nucleotide sharing, were excluded from co-occurrence clustering. Imported from immuneACCESS, the table was reduced by TCRdb to in-frame sequences with V and J called. These copies leave out some clones; in studies compared against another copy, an unresolved V gene accounts for under half, and the cause of the remainder is not known. Clone size and V and J calls were adopted from that table, with D and trimming inferred from the DNA. The sample table records around 200,000 clones. The ten biggest clones cover roughly 0.89% of the sample.

In the germline V gene, CDR1 corresponds to SGHTA and CDR2 to FQGNSA. V gives up 3 bases and J gives up 4 bases, and the segment between their germline ends measures 3 bases. Including the terminal cysteine and phenylalanine, the CDR3 comprises 11 residues. Only the CDR3 region is kept as DNA, spanning 33 bases read in frame from base 1. This receptor was identified in a woman aged 30 to 39 in good health and CMV-seropositive. The chain links TRBV7-2 with TRBJ1-1; no D segment can be confidently identified. Sequencing was carried out using PBMCs. The CDR3 amino acid sequence is: CASSFRTEAFF. The DNA reads TGTGCCAGCAGCTTTCGCACTGAAGCTTTCTTT.